These 20 T cell receptor beta chains came from one sample sequenced in a study of cytomegalovirus exposure and HLA in healthy donors. 13 Jbeta primers and 60 Vbeta primers were used for the PCR. This table comes from immunoSEQ multiplex PCR, and its TCRdb copy is limited to in-frame clones, with some not included. The sample yields approximately 100,000 clones, over 65% seen once. The sequenced sample was PBMCs. Receptors were obtained from a man between 60 and 70 years old in good health and CMV-seropositive.

The CDR3 DNA is TGTGCCAGCAGTGAAGTAGGCTGGGGATTACTAGCGGGGGGGCGAGAGACCCAGTACTTC. Its translation: CASSEVGWGLLAGGRETQYF. V is TRBV6-1 and J is TRBJ2-5, with 13 nucleotides matching TRBD2. The CDR3 length is 20 residues. Germline values: CDR1 MNHNS, CDR2 SASEGT. J was trimmed by 4 bases and V by 1 base; bases with no gene match: 15.

The chain recombines TRBV19 with TRBJ1-6, with D maybe TRBD1 (6 bases). The germline gives CDR1 LNHDA, CDR2 SQIVND (reference sequence). Trimming stripped 7 bases from V and 0 bases from J, with 16 bases between. The CDR3 covers 17 residues. The CDR3 nucleotides read TGTGCCAGTAAGGCCCCTACAGGGAGCTCCTATAATTCACCCCTCCACTTT. This translates into CASKAPTGSSYNSPLHF.

The chain carries TRBV19 and TRBJ1-5, with D possibly matching TRBD1 (6 bases). Between the trimmed V and J ends, which lost 6 bases and 4 bases, there was a span of 16 bases. Germline CDR1 and CDR2: LNHDA and SQIVND (reference sequence). This CDR3 has 15 residues. The CDR3 nucleotides read TGTGCCAGTAGCACCTCCAAGAGGGGGAATCAGCCCCAGCATTTT. Residues: CASSTSKRGNQPQHF.

V and J are TRBV30 and TRBJ2-1; D perhaps matches TRBD1 (6 bases). CDR3 size: 11 residues. Trimming took off 3 bases at V and 15 bases at J, with 15 bases between the two ends. Per germline, CDR1 GTSNPN and CDR2 SVGIG (reference sequence). Here the CDR3 reads CAWREQGPLFF. CDR3 sequence (DNA): TGTGCCTGGAGGGAACAGGGCCCTCTGTTCTTC.

This clone showed up just a few times. The CDR3 loop reads CASSPNKVSPNYGYTF. CDR3 nucleotides: TGTGCCAGTAGTCCGAACAAGGTTAGCCCTAACTATGGCTACACCTTC. The chain links TRBV19 to TRBJ1-2; D unclear. V was trimmed by 5 bases and J by 0 bases, leaving 16 bases between them. This CDR3 has 16 residues. Germline assignment: CDR1 LNHDA and CDR2 SQIVND (reference sequence).

The CDR3 sequence: CAAAGGSPLHF. CDR3 DNA sequence: TGTGCTGCCGCGGGTGGGTCACCCCTCCACTTT. The rearrangement links TRBV30 to TRBJ1-6, with D hard to call. This CDR3 is built from 11 residues. Germline CDR1 and CDR2: GTSNPN and SVGIG (reference sequence).

The chain joins TRBV5-6 to TRBJ2-1; the match to TRBD2 covers 9 bases. V was clipped by 4 bases and J by 15 bases; unmatched bases: 11. The CDR3 is 13 residues long. Germline assignment: CDR1 SGHDT and CDR2 YYEEEE. Written as DNA, the CDR3 is TGTGCCAGCAGCATCTACCACGCGGGGGGGCTGTTCTTC. The encoded protein is CASSIYHAGGLFF.

V is TRBV25-1 and J is TRBJ2-3; D might be TRBD2 (5 bases). V was shortened by 4 bases and J by 1 base, with 9 bases between the two germline ends. The germline gives CDR1 MGHDK, CDR2 SYGVNS. The CDR3 is made up of 14 amino acids. CDR3 amino acids: CASSGSGGTDTQYF. In DNA, the CDR3 is TGTGCCAGCAGTGGCAGCGGCGGCACAGATACGCAGTATTTT.

The count of this clone is one. This chain links TRBV30 with TRBJ1-1; D unresolved. There are 13 residues in the CDR3. V was clipped by 0 bases and J by 3 bases, with 8 bases between them. The germline V gene encodes CDR1 GTSNPN and CDR2 SVGIG (reference sequence). CDR3 sequence reads: CAWSVSPDTEAFF. CDR3 sequence (DNA): TGTGCCTGGAGTGTATCTCCGGACACTGAAGCTTTCTTT.

V is TRBV10-3 and J is TRBJ2-3; the match to TRBD2 covers 11 bases. CDR1 and CDR2 (germline): ENHRY, SYGVKD. This CDR3 has 15 amino acids. V trimming: 5 bases; J trimming: 5 bases; junction bases outside the gene matches: 6. CDR3 coding DNA: TGTGCCATCAGTCCGACTAGCGGGGTTGTAGATACGCAGTATTTT. Its translation is CAISPTSGVVDTQYF.

As regards this clone: Compared with germline, one end of the junction differs, possibly owing to a read error. Other DNA sequences within the sample encode an identical CDR3. CDR3 coding DNA: TGTGCCACCAGCAGCCGGACAGGGTCGTGGAACATCCAGTACTTC. It codes for CATSSRTGSWNIQYF. V is TRBV15 and J is TRBJ2-4; 8 bases fit TRBD1. This CDR3 is 15 amino acids long. Germline-derived CDR1 and CDR2 are LNHNV and YYDKDF (reference sequence).

The chain couples TRBV30 to TRBJ2-7; 12 bases align to TRBD1. With V trimmed by 5 bases and J by 8 bases, 10 bases remained unmatched. This CDR3 has 14 amino acids. Germline V CDR1 and CDR2: GTSNPN, SVGIG (reference sequence). The CDR3 DNA reads TGTGCCTGGGAATCGGGACAGGGGGCCCTGAAGCAGTACTTC. Translation: CAWESGQGALKQYF.

The chain joins TRBV4-1 to TRBJ1-2, with 8 positions matching TRBD1. The germline V gene encodes CDR1 MGHRA and CDR2 YSYEKL. The CDR3 covers 15 residues. With 3 bases clipped from V and 4 bases from J, the junction kept 7 bases outside the gene matches. This CDR3 reads CASSHQTGAPYGYTF. The CDR3 coding sequence is TGCGCCAGCAGCCATCAGACAGGGGCTCCCTATGGCTACACCTTC.

CDR3 region: CASSLGTGNPHEQYF. CDR3 bases: TGTGCCAGCAGTTTAGGGACAGGGAACCCCCACGAGCAGTACTTC. The V and J genes are TRBV28 and TRBJ2-7; TRBD1 aligns across 9 bases. V lost 2 bases to trimming and J lost 5 bases; unmatched junction nucleotides: 7. The CDR3 extends over 15 amino acids. Germline V gene data show CDR1 as MDHEN and CDR2 as SYDVKM.

This clone was detected only once. The gene calls are TRBV5-7 and TRBJ1-1, with a possible D match to TRBD1 (5 bases). TRBV5-7 is an open reading frame, and its role is uncertain. Deletions cut 4 bases from V and 4 bases from J, with 17 bases between. CDR3 size: 15 residues. DNA for the CDR3: TGTGCCAGCAGCGTAGGGGTCCCGGAGAGCACTGAAGCTTTCTTT. Protein product: CASSVGVPESTEAFF.

V is TRBV29-1 and J is TRBJ1-5; D is unclear. This CDR3 is 13 amino acids long. With 3 bases removed from V and 4 bases from J, the gap between germline ends came to 10 bases. CDR1 is SQVTM and CDR2 is ANQGSEA in the germline V gene. DNA of the CDR3: TGCAGCGTTGACCAAGGGAGGAATCAGCCCCAGCATTTT. Translating gives CSVDQGRNQPQHF.

The chain carries TRBV5-1 and TRBJ1-6, with D perhaps TRBD1 (5 bases). The V end was cut by 0 bases, the J end by 9 bases, with 7 bases between. CDR1 SGHRS and CDR2 YFSETQ come from the germline V gene. There are 13 residues in the CDR3. For the CDR3, the DNA is TGCGCCAGCAGCTTGGGGGGCGGTTCACCCCTCCACTTT. Amino acid sequence: CASSLGGGSPLHF.

This clone was seen only a few times. This sequence joins TRBV5-8 and TRBJ1-1, with TRBD1 identical over 8 bases. After removal of 2 bases from V and 5 bases from J, the junction contained 11 bases not matched to a gene. The CDR3 length is 16 residues. From germline, CDR1 is SGHTS and CDR2 YDEGEE. The CDR3 nucleotides read TGTGCCAGCAGCTTAGGGTCCCGACAGGGGAAAACTGAAGCTTTCTTT. This gives the protein CASSLGSRQGKTEAFF.

The chain couples TRBV27 to TRBJ2-3, with TRBD2 matching over 15 bases. The CDR3 is made up of 15 amino acids. The V gene end was trimmed by 5 bases and the J gene end by 5 bases; junction bases not matched to a gene: 2. Germline loops: CDR1 MNHEY, CDR2 SMNVEV (reference sequence). The CDR3 loop is CASSGLAGGVDTQYF. The CDR3 DNA reads as TGTGCCAGCAGTGGACTAGCGGGGGGGGTAGATACGCAGTATTTT.

This chain uses TRBV27 with TRBJ2-3; 7 bases align to TRBD1. V shed 3 bases, J shed 1 base, and the junction held 4 bases outside the gene matches. This CDR3 is 15 amino acids long. Germline V gene lookup returns CDR1 MNHEY and CDR2 SMNVEV (reference sequence). For the CDR3, the DNA is TGTGCCAGCAGTTTTGCAGGGGGTCGCACAGATACGCAGTATTTT. This gives the protein CASSFAGGRTDTQYF.